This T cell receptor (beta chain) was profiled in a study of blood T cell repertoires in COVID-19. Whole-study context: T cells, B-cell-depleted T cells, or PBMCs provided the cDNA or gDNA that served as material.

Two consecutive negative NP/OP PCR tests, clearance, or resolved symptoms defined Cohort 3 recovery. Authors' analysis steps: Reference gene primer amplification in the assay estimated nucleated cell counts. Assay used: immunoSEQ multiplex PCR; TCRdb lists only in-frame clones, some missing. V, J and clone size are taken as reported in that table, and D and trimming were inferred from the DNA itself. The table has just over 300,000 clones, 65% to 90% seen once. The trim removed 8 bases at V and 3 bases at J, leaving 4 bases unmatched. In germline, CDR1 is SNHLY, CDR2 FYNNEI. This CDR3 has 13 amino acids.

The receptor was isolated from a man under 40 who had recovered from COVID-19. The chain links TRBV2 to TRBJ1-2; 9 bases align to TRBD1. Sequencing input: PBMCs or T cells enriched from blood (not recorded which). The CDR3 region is CASGRQGDYGYTF. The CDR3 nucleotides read TGTGCCAGCGGGAGACAGGGGGACTATGGCTACACCTTC.